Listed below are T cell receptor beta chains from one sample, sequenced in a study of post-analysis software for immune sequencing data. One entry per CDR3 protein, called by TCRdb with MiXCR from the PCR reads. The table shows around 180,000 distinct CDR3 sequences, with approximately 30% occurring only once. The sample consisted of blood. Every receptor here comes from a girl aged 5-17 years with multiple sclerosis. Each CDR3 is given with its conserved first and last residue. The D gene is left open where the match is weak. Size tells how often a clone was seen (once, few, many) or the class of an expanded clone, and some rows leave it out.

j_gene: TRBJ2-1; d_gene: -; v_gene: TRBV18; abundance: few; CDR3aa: CASSLNLYYNEQFF; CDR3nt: TGTGCCAGCTCACTAAACCTGTACTACAATGAGCAGTTCTTC
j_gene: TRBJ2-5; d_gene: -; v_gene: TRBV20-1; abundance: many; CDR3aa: CSASGGSGFEETQYF; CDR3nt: TGCAGTGCTAGCGGGGGATCAGGTTTCGAGGAGACCCAGTACTTC
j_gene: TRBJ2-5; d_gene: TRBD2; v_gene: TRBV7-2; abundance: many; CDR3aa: CASSPRTSGETQYF; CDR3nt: TGTGCCAGCAGCCCCCGGACTAGCGGGGAGACCCAGTACTTC
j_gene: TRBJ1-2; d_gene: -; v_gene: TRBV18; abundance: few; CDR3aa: CASSPPEVQYGYTF; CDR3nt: TGTGCCAGCTCACCACCGGAGGTCCAGTATGGCTACACCTTC
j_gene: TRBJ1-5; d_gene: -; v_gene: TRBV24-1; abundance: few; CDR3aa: CATSDPGFEGNQPQHF; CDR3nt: TGTGCCACCAGTGATCCAGGGTTTGAGGGCAATCAGCCCCAGCATTTT
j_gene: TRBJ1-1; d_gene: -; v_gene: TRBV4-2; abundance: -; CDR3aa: CASSQTHGNTEAFF; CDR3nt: TGTGCCAGCAGCCAGACACATGGGAACACTGAAGCTTTCTTT
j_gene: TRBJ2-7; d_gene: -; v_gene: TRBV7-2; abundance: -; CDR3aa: CASSRDFTYGQYF; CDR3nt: TGTGCCAGCAGCAGGGACTTCACCTACGGGCAGTACTTC
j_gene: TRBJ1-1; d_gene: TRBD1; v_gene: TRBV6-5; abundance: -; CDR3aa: CAGSFSRGQVVKAFF; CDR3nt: TGTGCCGGCAGTTTTTCCCGGGGACAGGTGGTTAAGGCTTTCTTT
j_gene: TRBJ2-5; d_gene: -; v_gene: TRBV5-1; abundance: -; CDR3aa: CASSLVTDQETQYF; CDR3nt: TGCGCCAGCAGCTTGGTGACAGACCAAGAGACCCAGTACTTC
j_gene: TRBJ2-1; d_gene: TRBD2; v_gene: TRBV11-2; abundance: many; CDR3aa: CASSSGSDEQFF; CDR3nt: TGTGCCAGCAGCAGCGGGAGCGATGAGCAGTTCTTC
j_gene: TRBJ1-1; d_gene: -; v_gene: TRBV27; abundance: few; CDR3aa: CASSFLGSEAFF; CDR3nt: TGTGCCAGCAGTTTTCTCGGCAGTGAAGCTTTCTTT
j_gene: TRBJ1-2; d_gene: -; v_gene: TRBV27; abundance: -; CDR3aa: CASSSTKGGYTF; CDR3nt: TGTGCCAGCAGTTCGACTAAGGGTGGCTACACCTTC
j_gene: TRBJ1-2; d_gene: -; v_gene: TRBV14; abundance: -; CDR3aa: CASSQLGSSYGYTF; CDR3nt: TGTGCCAGCAGCCAACTGGGTTCGTCCTATGGCTACACCTTC
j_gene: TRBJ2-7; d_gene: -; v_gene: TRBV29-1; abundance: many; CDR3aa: CSVEIAGRSYEQYF; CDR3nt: TGCAGCGTTGAGATCGCGGGGAGATCCTACGAGCAGTACTTC
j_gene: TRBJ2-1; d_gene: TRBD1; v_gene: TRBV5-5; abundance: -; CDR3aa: CASSLGGTGSYDEQFF; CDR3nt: TGTGCCAGCAGCTTGGGGGGGACAGGGTCCTACGATGAGCAGTTCTTC
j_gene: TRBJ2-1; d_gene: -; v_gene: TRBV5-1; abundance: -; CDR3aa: CAGSPYESRYEQFF; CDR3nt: TGCGCCGGCAGCCCATACGAGAGTAGGTATGAGCAGTTCTTC
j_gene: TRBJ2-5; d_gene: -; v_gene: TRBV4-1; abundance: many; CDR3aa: CASSPGKGVETQYF; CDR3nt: TGCGCCAGCAGCCCCGGCAAGGGTGTTGAGACCCAGTACTTC
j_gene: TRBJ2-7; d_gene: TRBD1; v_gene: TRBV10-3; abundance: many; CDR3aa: CAIGGQGDEQYF; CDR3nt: TGTGCCATCGGCGGACAGGGGGACGAGCAGTACTTC
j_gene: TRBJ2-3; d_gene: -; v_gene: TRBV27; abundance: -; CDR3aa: CASSPPMSTDTQYF; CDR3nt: TGTGCCAGCAGTCCACCGATGAGCACAGATACGCAGTATTTT
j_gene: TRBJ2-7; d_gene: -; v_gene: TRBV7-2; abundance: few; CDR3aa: CASSLNAVGDVGYEQYF; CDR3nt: TGTGCCAGCAGCTTAAATGCCGTTGGGGACGTTGGGTACGAGCAGTACTTC
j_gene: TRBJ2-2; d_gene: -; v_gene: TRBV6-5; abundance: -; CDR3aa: CASSYSPGVTGELFF; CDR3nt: TGTGCCAGCAGTTACTCTCCGGGAGTCACCGGGGAGCTGTTTTTT
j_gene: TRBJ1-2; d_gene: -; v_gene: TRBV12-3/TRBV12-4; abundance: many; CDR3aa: CASSFRPDGYTF; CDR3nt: TGTGCCAGCAGTTTTCGCCCGGATGGCTACACCTTC
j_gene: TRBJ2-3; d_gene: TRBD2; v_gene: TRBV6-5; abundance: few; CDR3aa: CASIPGLGDADTQYF; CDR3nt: TGTGCCTCGATCCCGGGACTAGGGGACGCAGATACGCAGTATTTT
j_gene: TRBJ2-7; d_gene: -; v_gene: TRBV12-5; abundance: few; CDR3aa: CASGLVLMRGIGSYYEQYF; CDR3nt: TGTGCTAGTGGTTTGGTACTTATGAGAGGGATAGGGTCTTACTACGAGCAGTACTTC
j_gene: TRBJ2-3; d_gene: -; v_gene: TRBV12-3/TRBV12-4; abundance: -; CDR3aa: CASSNLKGGTDTQYF; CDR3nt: TGTGCCAGCAGCAATTTAAAGGGGGGCACAGATACGCAGTATTTT
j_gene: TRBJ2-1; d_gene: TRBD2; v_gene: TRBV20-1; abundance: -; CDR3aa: CSASFGLAEEIYNEQFF; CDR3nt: TGCAGTGCCTCATTCGGACTAGCGGAGGAAATCTACAATGAGCAGTTCTTC
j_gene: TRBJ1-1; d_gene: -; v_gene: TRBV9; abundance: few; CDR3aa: CASSVVSAEAFF; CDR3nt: TGTGCCAGCAGCGTAGTTTCGGCCGAAGCTTTCTTT
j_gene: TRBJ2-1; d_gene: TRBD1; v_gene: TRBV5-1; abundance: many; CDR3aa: CASAPGTGGYNEQFF; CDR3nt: TGCGCCAGCGCACCCGGGACAGGGGGCTACAATGAGCAGTTCTTC